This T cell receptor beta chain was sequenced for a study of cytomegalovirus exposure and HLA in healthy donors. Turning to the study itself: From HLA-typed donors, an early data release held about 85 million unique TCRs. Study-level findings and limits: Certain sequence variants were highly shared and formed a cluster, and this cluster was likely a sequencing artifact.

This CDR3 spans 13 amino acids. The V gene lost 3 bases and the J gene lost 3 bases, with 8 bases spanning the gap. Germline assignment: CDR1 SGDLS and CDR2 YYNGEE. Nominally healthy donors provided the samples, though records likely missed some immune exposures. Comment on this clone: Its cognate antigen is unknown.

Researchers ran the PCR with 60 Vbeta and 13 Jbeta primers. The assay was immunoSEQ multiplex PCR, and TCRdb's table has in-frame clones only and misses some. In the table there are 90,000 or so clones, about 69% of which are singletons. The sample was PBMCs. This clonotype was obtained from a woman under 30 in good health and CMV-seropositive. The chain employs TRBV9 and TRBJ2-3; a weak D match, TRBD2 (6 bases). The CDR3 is CASSEGTTDTQYF. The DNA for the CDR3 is TGTGCCAGCAGCGAGGGGACTACAGATACGCAGTATTTT.